This entry lists 8 T cell receptor beta chains sequenced from one sample in a study of response to subunit inactivated influenza vaccine. TCRdb re-called the RT-PCR reads through MiXCR, storing one row per CDR3 protein. Of roughly 160,000 distinct CDR3 sequences listed, about 10% are singletons. The input for sequencing was CD8+ T cells sorted from PBMCs, taken roughly 24 months after vaccination. The receptors here all came from a man between 50 and 75 years old who received an inactivated influenza vaccine.

The table lists this clonotype with many counts. DNA of the CDR3: TGCGCCAGCAGCCAGCCGGCCGGGGCCACTGGGGCCAACGTCCTGACTTTC. It is translated as CASSQPAGATGANVLTF. This chain joins TRBV4-3 and TRBJ2-6; D is possibly TRBD1 or TRBD2 (5 bases each). Trimming took off 3 bases at V and 2 bases at J, with 14 bases between the two ends. The CDR3 length is 17 residues. Germline-derived CDR1 and CDR2 are LGHNA and YSLEER.

This clonotype occurred a few times. The J gene is TRBJ2-5, the V gene TRBV28; TRBD1 agrees at 8 bases. Germline lookup yields CDR1 MDHEN and CDR2 SYDVKM. This CDR3 has 15 amino acids. J was trimmed by 3 bases and V by 4 bases; bases with no gene match: 7. The CDR3 DNA sequence: TGTGCCAGCAGTTCGCCTCAACAGGGGGAAGAGACCCAGTACTTC. Translation gives CASSSPQQGEETQYF. Drawing the rest from reference TRBV28 and TRBJ2-5, the complete variable domain is DVKVTQSSRYLVKRTGEKVFLECVQDMDHENMFWYRQDPGLGLRLIYFSYDVKMKEKGDIPEGYSVSREKKERFSLILESASTNQTSMYLCASSSPQQGEETQYFGPGTRLLVL.

This clonotype turned up a few times. V gene TRBV6-1 combines with J gene TRBJ2-1, with 9 bases that match TRBD1. This CDR3 spans 16 amino acids. Germline CDR1 is MNHNS and CDR2 is SASEGT. The V and J ends lost 5 bases and 3 bases, in that order; junction bases with no gene match: 8. CDR3 nucleotide sequence: TGTGCCAGCAGTCCAATTCCGGGACAGGGCTACAATGAGCAGTTCTTC. Amino acid sequence: CASSPIPGQGYNEQFF.

This chain links TRBV30 with TRBJ2-3; 7 positions match TRBD2. Germline V CDR1 and CDR2: GTSNPN, SVGIG (reference sequence). CDR3 length: 15 residues. The junction had 5 bases not matched to a gene; V was cut back by 0 bases and J by 2 bases. The CDR3 DNA follows: TGTGCCTGGAGTGTTAAGGCGGGAGCCACAGATACGCAGTATTTT. Translating gives CAWSVKAGATDTQYF.

V gene TRBV11-2 combines with J gene TRBJ2-7; tentatively, D is TRBD1 (6 bases). The CDR3 is 14 residues long. Trimming stripped 3 bases from V and 3 bases from J, with 12 bases between. The germline V gene encodes CDR1 SGHAT and CDR2 FQNNGV. The CDR3 DNA is TGTGCCAGCAGCTTGTACTTAGGGGGCTACGAGCAGTACTTC. Amino acids: CASSLYLGGYEQYF.

This clonotype showed up just a few times. This sequence joins TRBV7-6 and TRBJ2-7, with 11 bases that match TRBD2. V gave up 5 bases and J gave up 1 base; unmatched junction bases: 4. CDR3 length: 15 amino acids. CDR1 SGHVS and CDR2 FNYEAQ come from the germline V gene. CDR3 DNA sequence: TGTGCCAGCAGCGTGACTAGCGGGGCTTCCTACGAGCAGTACTTC. Amino acids: CASSVTSGASYEQYF.

J is TRBJ2-1 and V is TRBV15, with D possibly TRBD1 on 6 matching bases. Germline assignment: CDR1 LNHNV and CDR2 YYDKDF (reference sequence). The CDR3 loop spans 13 amino acids. Deletions cut 4 bases from V and 6 bases from J, with 10 bases between. CDR3 sequence reads: CATSTPQGNEQFF. The DNA of the CDR3 is TGTGCCACCAGCACTCCACAGGGCAATGAGCAGTTCTTC.

This clonotype was seen repeatedly, ten times or more. The chain links TRBV4-2 to TRBJ1-1; 8 nucleotides agree with TRBD1. CDR1 is LGHNA and CDR2 is YNFKEQ in the germline V gene. J lost 1 base, V lost 4 bases, and 5 bases had no gene match. This CDR3 spans 15 amino acids. CDR3 in DNA: TGTGCCAGCAGCCCAGGAGGGACAGGGAACACTGAAGCTTTCTTT. This gives the protein CASSPGGTGNTEAFF.